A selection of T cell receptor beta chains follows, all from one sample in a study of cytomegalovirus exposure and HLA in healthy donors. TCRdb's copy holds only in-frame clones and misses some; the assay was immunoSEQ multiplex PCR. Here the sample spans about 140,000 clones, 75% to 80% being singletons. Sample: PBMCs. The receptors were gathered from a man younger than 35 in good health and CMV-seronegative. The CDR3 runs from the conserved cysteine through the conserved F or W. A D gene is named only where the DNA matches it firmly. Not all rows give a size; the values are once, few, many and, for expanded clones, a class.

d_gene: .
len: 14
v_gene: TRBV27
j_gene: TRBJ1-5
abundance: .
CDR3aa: CASSLAGDRQPQHF
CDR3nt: TGTGCCAGCAGTTTAGCAGGGGACCGCCAGCCCCAGCATTTT

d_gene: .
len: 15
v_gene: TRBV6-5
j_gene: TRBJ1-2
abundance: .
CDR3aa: CASTPEGGGLYGYTF
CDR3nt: TGTGCCAGCACCCCCGAAGGGGGGGGCCTCTATGGCTACACCTTC

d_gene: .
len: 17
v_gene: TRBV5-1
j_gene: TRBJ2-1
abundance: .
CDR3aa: CASSSTTGTVSYNEQFF
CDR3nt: TGCGCCAGCAGTTCCACTACCGGGACTGTGTCCTACAATGAGCAGTTCTTC

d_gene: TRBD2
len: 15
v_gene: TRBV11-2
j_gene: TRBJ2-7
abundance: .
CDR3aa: CASRRGLAQTYEQYF
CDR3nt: TGTGCCAGCAGACGAGGACTAGCCCAAACCTACGAGCAGTACTTC

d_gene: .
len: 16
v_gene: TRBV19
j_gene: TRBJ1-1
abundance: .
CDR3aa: CASSIDREAQYTEAFF
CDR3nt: TGTGCCAGTAGTATAGATCGGGAGGCTCAGTACACTGAAGCTTTCTTT

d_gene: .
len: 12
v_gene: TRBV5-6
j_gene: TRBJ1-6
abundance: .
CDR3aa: CASSRQGSPLHF
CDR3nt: TGTGCCAGCAGCCGGCAGGGTTCACCCCTCCACTTT

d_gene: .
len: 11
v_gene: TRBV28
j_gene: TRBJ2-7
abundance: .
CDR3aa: CASSYRDEQYF
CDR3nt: TGTGCCAGCAGTTACAGGGACGAGCAGTACTTC

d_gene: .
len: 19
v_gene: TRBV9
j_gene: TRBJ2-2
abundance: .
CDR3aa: CASSEIVRGGSRSTGELFF
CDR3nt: TGTGCCAGCAGCGAGATAGTTCGGGGTGGATCGCGTAGCACCGGGGAGCTGTTTTTT

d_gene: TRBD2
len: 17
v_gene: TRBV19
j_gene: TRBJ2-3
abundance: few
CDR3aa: CASSIQGLATEPDTQYF
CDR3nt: TGTGCCAGTAGTATACAGGGACTAGCGACAGAGCCAGATACGCAGTATTTT

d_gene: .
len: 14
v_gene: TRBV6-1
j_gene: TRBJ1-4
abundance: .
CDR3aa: CASIPEGANEKLFF
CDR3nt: TGTGCCAGCATTCCCGAGGGAGCTAATGAAAAACTGTTTTTT

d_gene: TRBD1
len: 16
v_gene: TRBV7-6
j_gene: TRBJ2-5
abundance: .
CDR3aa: CASSRDRETLQETQYF
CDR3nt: TGTGCCAGCAGCCGGGACAGGGAGACCCTCCAAGAGACCCAGTACTTC

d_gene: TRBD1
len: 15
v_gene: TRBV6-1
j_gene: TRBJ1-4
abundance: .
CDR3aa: CASSVRDRTNEKLFF
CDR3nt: TGTGCCAGCAGTGTAAGGGACAGAACTAATGAAAAACTGTTTTTT

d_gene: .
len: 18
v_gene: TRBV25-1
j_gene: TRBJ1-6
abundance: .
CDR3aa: CASSGRGKVEVLNSPLHF
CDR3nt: TGTGCCAGCAGTGGACGAGGGAAGGTTGAGGTGCTTAATTCACCCCTCCACTTT

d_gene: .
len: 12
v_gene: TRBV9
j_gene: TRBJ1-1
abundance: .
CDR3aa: CASSTDNTEAFF
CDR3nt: TGTGCCAGCAGCACAGACAACACTGAAGCTTTCTTT

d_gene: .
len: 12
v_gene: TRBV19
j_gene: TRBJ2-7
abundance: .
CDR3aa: CASSTDRYEQYF
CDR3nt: TGTGCCAGTAGTACCGACAGGTACGAGCAGTACTTC

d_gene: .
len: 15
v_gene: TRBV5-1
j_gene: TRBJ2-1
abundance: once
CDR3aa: CASSLVVPGNNEQFF
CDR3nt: TGCGCCAGCAGCTTGGTTGTACCCGGGAACAATGAGCAGTTCTTC